This is a list of T cell receptor beta chains from one sample in a study of T cell responses to AZD1222 COVID-19 vaccine. Sequencing was performed with immunoSEQ multiplex PCR; in TCRdb, only in-frame clones are kept and a portion is missing. Found here are about 130,000 clones, 75% to 90% of them singletons; the top ten hold around 5.8%. Sample: peripheral blood, taken on day 0 of AZD1222 vaccination. Source of these receptors: an adult in good health. Each CDR3 is given with its conserved first and last residue. The D gene is left open where the match is weak. Clone size is not always given. Where it is, it says once, few, many or a class for expanded clones.

d_call: NA
v_call: TRBV5-6
clone_size: few
j_call: TRBJ1-2
cdr3_aa: CASSLASRGWGYTF
cdr3_nt: TGTGCCAGCAGCTTGGCCAGCCGGGGGTGGGGCTACACCTTC

d_call: TRBD1
v_call: TRBV28
clone_size: NA
j_call: TRBJ1-5
cdr3_aa: CASSGTEHNQPQHF
cdr3_nt: TGTGCCAGCAGTGGGACAGAGCATAATCAGCCCCAGCATTTT

d_call: NA
v_call: TRBV14
clone_size: once
j_call: TRBJ1-1
cdr3_aa: CASSQYRASEAFF
cdr3_nt: TGTGCCAGCAGCCAATACAGGGCGTCTGAAGCTTTCTTT

d_call: NA
v_call: TRBV6-5
clone_size: NA
j_call: TRBJ1-1
cdr3_aa: CASRKTGMNTEAFF
cdr3_nt: TGTGCCAGCAGAAAGACAGGAATGAACACTGAAGCTTTCTTT

d_call: NA
v_call: TRBV27
clone_size: NA
j_call: TRBJ1-6
cdr3_aa: CASSLKYRESSPLHF
cdr3_nt: TGTGCCAGCAGTTTGAAATACCGGGAGTCTTCACCCCTCCACTTT

d_call: NA
v_call: TRBV28
clone_size: NA
j_call: TRBJ1-2
cdr3_aa: CASSERQRGGYTF
cdr3_nt: TGTGCCAGCAGTGAAAGGCAGCGGGGAGGCTACACCTTC

d_call: TRBD1
v_call: TRBV4-3
clone_size: NA
j_call: TRBJ1-1
cdr3_aa: CASSQGTPGGNTEAFF
cdr3_nt: TGCGCCAGCAGCCAAGGTACTCCAGGGGGTAACACTGAAGCTTTCTTT

d_call: NA
v_call: TRBV30
clone_size: NA
j_call: TRBJ1-3
cdr3_aa: CAWSLTLGNTIYF
cdr3_nt: TGTGCCTGGAGTCTCACTTTGGGAAACACCATATATTTT

d_call: NA
v_call: TRBV18
clone_size: once
j_call: TRBJ1-4
cdr3_aa: CASSPPGATNEKLFF
cdr3_nt: TGTGCCAGCTCACCACCGGGGGCAACTAATGAAAAACTGTTTTTT

d_call: NA
v_call: TRBV7-8
clone_size: few
j_call: TRBJ1-5
cdr3_aa: CASSLVSDQPQHF
cdr3_nt: TGTGCCAGCAGCTTAGTATCCGATCAGCCCCAGCATTTT

d_call: NA
v_call: TRBV6-5
clone_size: NA
j_call: TRBJ2-3
cdr3_aa: CASGISGSTDTQYF
cdr3_nt: TGTGCCAGCGGAATTAGCGGAAGCACAGATACGCAGTATTTT

d_call: NA
v_call: TRBV5-1
clone_size: NA
j_call: TRBJ1-1
cdr3_aa: CASSLVAGTNTEAFF
cdr3_nt: TGCGCCAGCAGCTTGGTGGCAGGGACGAACACTGAAGCTTTCTTT

d_call: TRBD1
v_call: TRBV5-1
clone_size: NA
j_call: TRBJ2-3
cdr3_aa: CASSLETAGGDTQYF
cdr3_nt: TGCGCCAGCAGCTTGGAGACAGCAGGGGGAGATACGCAGTATTTT

d_call: NA
v_call: TRBV19
clone_size: NA
j_call: TRBJ1-5
cdr3_aa: CASSLTTQPQHF
cdr3_nt: TGTGCCAGTAGTCTTACCACTCAGCCCCAGCATTTT

d_call: NA
v_call: TRBV5-1
clone_size: NA
j_call: TRBJ1-1
cdr3_aa: CASSADRIDTEAFF
cdr3_nt: TGCGCCAGCAGCGCTGACAGGATAGACACTGAAGCTTTCTTT

d_call: TRBD2
v_call: TRBV2
clone_size: NA
j_call: TRBJ2-7
cdr3_aa: CATGQGLESSEQYF
cdr3_nt: TGTGCCACCGGGCAGGGACTAGAAAGTTCCGAGCAGTACTTC

d_call: NA
v_call: TRBV5-6
clone_size: NA
j_call: TRBJ1-1
cdr3_aa: CASSLFSLGDTEAFF
cdr3_nt: TGTGCCAGCAGCTTATTCAGCCTCGGCGACACTGAAGCTTTCTTT

d_call: TRBD1
v_call: TRBV30
clone_size: few
j_call: TRBJ1-2
cdr3_aa: CACLPDRVNGYTF
cdr3_nt: TGTGCCTGCCTCCCGGACAGGGTGAATGGCTACACCTTC

d_call: NA
v_call: TRBV23-1
clone_size: NA
j_call: TRBJ1-2
cdr3_aa: CASSQVPTGKGYGYTF
cdr3_nt: TGCGCCAGCAGTCAAGTTCCTACAGGGAAGGGCTATGGCTACACCTTC

d_call: TRBD1
v_call: TRBV7-9
clone_size: NA
j_call: TRBJ2-3
cdr3_aa: CASSSQGAGDTQYF
cdr3_nt: TGTGCCAGCAGCTCGCAGGGGGCTGGCGATACGCAGTATTTT

d_call: NA
v_call: TRBV21-1
clone_size: NA
j_call: TRBJ1-5
cdr3_aa: CARRGPPQHF
cdr3_nt: TGTGCCAGACGGGGTCCGCCCCAGCATTTT

d_call: NA
v_call: TRBV5-5
clone_size: NA
j_call: TRBJ2-2
cdr3_aa: CASSLRLNTGELFF
cdr3_nt: TGTGCCAGCAGCTTGCGGCTGAACACCGGGGAGCTGTTTTTT

d_call: NA
v_call: TRBV28
clone_size: NA
j_call: TRBJ2-7
cdr3_aa: CASSPPQGGYEQYF
cdr3_nt: TGTGCCAGCAGTCCCCCGCAGGGGGGGTACGAGCAGTACTTC

d_call: TRBD2
v_call: TRBV7-8
clone_size: NA
j_call: TRBJ2-1
cdr3_aa: CASSVGTSEYNEQFF
cdr3_nt: TGTGCCAGCAGCGTGGGGACTAGCGAGTACAATGAGCAGTTCTTC

d_call: NA
v_call: TRBV6-5
clone_size: NA
j_call: TRBJ1-4
cdr3_aa: CASSPQAWQREKLFF
cdr3_nt: TGTGCCAGCAGTCCCCAGGCCTGGCAGCGTGAAAAACTGTTTTTT

d_call: TRBD1
v_call: TRBV4-1
clone_size: NA
j_call: TRBJ1-1
cdr3_aa: CASSLRQGGTEAFF
cdr3_nt: TGCGCCAGCAGCCTTCGACAGGGGGGAACTGAAGCTTTCTTT

d_call: NA
v_call: TRBV4-1
clone_size: NA
j_call: TRBJ1-5
cdr3_aa: CASSQEGGNQPQHF
cdr3_nt: TGCGCCAGCAGCCAAGAGGGGGGCAATCAGCCCCAGCATTTT

d_call: NA
v_call: TRBV19
clone_size: NA
j_call: TRBJ1-5
cdr3_aa: CASSMRDSNQPQHF
cdr3_nt: TGTGCCAGTAGTATGCGGGATAGCAATCAGCCCCAGCATTTT

d_call: NA
v_call: TRBV6-5
clone_size: NA
j_call: TRBJ2-5
cdr3_aa: CASIRGGPETQYF
cdr3_nt: TGTGCCAGCATTAGAGGGGGTCCAGAGACCCAGTACTTC

d_call: NA
v_call: TRBV30
clone_size: NA
j_call: TRBJ1-1
cdr3_aa: CAWSVQAFF
cdr3_nt: TGTGCCTGGAGTGTACAAGCTTTCTTT

d_call: NA
v_call: TRBV11-2
clone_size: NA
j_call: TRBJ2-2
cdr3_aa: CASSLVGLDDRELFF
cdr3_nt: TGTGCCAGCAGCTTAGTCGGTCTTGACGACCGGGAGCTGTTTTTT

d_call: NA
v_call: TRBV7-8
clone_size: NA
j_call: TRBJ1-6
cdr3_aa: CASSYGQSSYNSPLHF
cdr3_nt: TGTGCCAGCAGCTACGGACAGAGCTCCTATAATTCACCCCTCCACTTT

d_call: TRBD1
v_call: TRBV19
clone_size: NA
j_call: TRBJ1-2
cdr3_aa: CASSGQGEGYGYTF
cdr3_nt: TGTGCCAGTAGTGGACAGGGTGAGGGCTATGGCTACACCTTC

d_call: NA
v_call: TRBV6-6
clone_size: NA
j_call: TRBJ2-7
cdr3_aa: CASSYQIGTSYEQYF
cdr3_nt: TGTGCCAGCAGTTACCAAATAGGGACCTCCTACGAGCAGTACTTC

d_call: TRBD2
v_call: TRBV19
clone_size: NA
j_call: TRBJ2-1
cdr3_aa: CASSIGLAAVNEQFF
cdr3_nt: TGTGCCAGTAGTATAGGGCTAGCGGCGGTAAATGAGCAGTTCTTC

d_call: NA
v_call: TRBV12-3/TRBV12-4
clone_size: NA
j_call: TRBJ1-2
cdr3_aa: CASSLQLGYTF
cdr3_nt: TGTGCCAGCAGTTTGCAGCTCGGCTACACCTTC

d_call: TRBD2
v_call: TRBV5-4
clone_size: NA
j_call: TRBJ2-1
cdr3_aa: CASSLGLAGVSSDEQFF
cdr3_nt: TGTGCCAGCAGCCTGGGACTAGCGGGAGTCAGTTCAGATGAGCAGTTCTTC

d_call: NA
v_call: TRBV30
clone_size: once
j_call: TRBJ1-3
cdr3_aa: CAWSPIGGNGNTIYF
cdr3_nt: TGTGCCTGGAGTCCCATCGGGGGAAATGGAAACACCATATATTTT

d_call: TRBD1
v_call: TRBV10-3
clone_size: NA
j_call: TRBJ2-5
cdr3_aa: CAIGTGYQETQYF
cdr3_nt: TGTGCCATCGGGACAGGGTACCAAGAGACCCAGTACTTC

d_call: TRBD2
v_call: TRBV6-4
clone_size: NA
j_call: TRBJ2-2
cdr3_aa: CASRPRDYDTGELFF
cdr3_nt: TGTGCCAGCAGACCCCGGGACTACGACACCGGGGAGCTGTTTTTT

d_call: TRBD1
v_call: TRBV27
clone_size: NA
j_call: TRBJ1-2
cdr3_aa: CASSIRRGPLAGYTF
cdr3_nt: TGTGCCAGCAGTATCAGGAGGGGGCCCCTAGCTGGCTACACCTTC

d_call: NA
v_call: TRBV5-1
clone_size: NA
j_call: TRBJ1-4
cdr3_aa: CASSIAATNEKLFF
cdr3_nt: TGCGCCAGCAGCATAGCGGCAACTAATGAAAAACTGTTTTTT

d_call: NA
v_call: TRBV29-1
clone_size: NA
j_call: TRBJ2-3
cdr3_aa: CSVEETSTFLSADTQYF
cdr3_nt: TGCAGCGTTGAAGAAACCTCGACTTTTCTCAGCGCAGATACGCAGTATTTT

d_call: NA
v_call: TRBV19
clone_size: NA
j_call: TRBJ1-2
cdr3_aa: CASSILQGSHYGYTF
cdr3_nt: TGTGCCAGTAGTATCCTGCAGGGGAGTCACTATGGCTACACCTTC

d_call: NA
v_call: TRBV5-1
clone_size: NA
j_call: TRBJ2-3
cdr3_aa: CASSPSSSTDTQYF
cdr3_nt: TGCGCCAGCAGCCCTAGTAGTTCGACAGATACGCAGTATTTT

d_call: NA
v_call: TRBV14
clone_size: NA
j_call: TRBJ1-6
cdr3_aa: CASSQVGGWNSPLHF
cdr3_nt: TGTGCCAGCAGCCAAGTTGGGGGTTGGAATTCACCCCTCCACTTT

d_call: NA
v_call: TRBV5-1
clone_size: NA
j_call: TRBJ1-1
cdr3_aa: CASRRWGEGNTEAFF
cdr3_nt: TGCGCCAGCCGCCGGTGGGGGGAGGGGAACACTGAAGCTTTCTTT

d_call: TRBD1
v_call: TRBV6-5
clone_size: NA
j_call: TRBJ1-5
cdr3_aa: CASYSGTGGYQPQHF
cdr3_nt: TGTGCCAGCTACTCCGGGACAGGGGGTTATCAGCCCCAGCATTTT

d_call: TRBD1
v_call: TRBV5-1
clone_size: NA
j_call: TRBJ1-1
cdr3_aa: CASSWTGGEDTEAFF
cdr3_nt: TGCGCCAGCAGCTGGACAGGGGGCGAGGACACTGAAGCTTTCTTT

d_call: NA
v_call: TRBV11-2
clone_size: NA
j_call: TRBJ1-1
cdr3_aa: CASSSMTGRRNTEAFF
cdr3_nt: TGTGCCAGCAGCTCCATGACCGGACGGCGGAACACTGAAGCTTTCTTT

d_call: TRBD1
v_call: TRBV7-3
clone_size: NA
j_call: TRBJ1-1
cdr3_aa: CASSLGQGDGGTEAFF
cdr3_nt: TGTGCCAGCAGCTTGGGACAGGGCGACGGTGGGACTGAAGCTTTCTTT

d_call: TRBD1
v_call: TRBV5-1
clone_size: once
j_call: TRBJ1-2
cdr3_aa: CASSLTGTDYGYTF
cdr3_nt: TGCGCCAGCAGCCTGACTGGGACAGACTATGGCTACACCTTC

d_call: TRBD2
v_call: TRBV18
clone_size: NA
j_call: TRBJ2-5
cdr3_aa: CASSPPSGIGETQYF
cdr3_nt: TGTGCCAGCTCACCACCTAGCGGGATTGGAGAGACCCAGTACTTC

d_call: NA
v_call: TRBV19
clone_size: few
j_call: TRBJ1-6
cdr3_aa: CASSTSTKSGSPLHF
cdr3_nt: TGTGCCAGTAGTACCTCGACGAAGTCGGGTTCACCCCTCCACTTT

d_call: TRBD2
v_call: TRBV3-1/TRBV3-2
clone_size: NA
j_call: TRBJ2-3
cdr3_aa: CASSQVELAGGRHTQYF
cdr3_nt: TGTGCCAGCAGCCAAGTGGAACTAGCGGGAGGCAGGCATACGCAGTATTTT

d_call: TRBD1
v_call: TRBV7-2
clone_size: NA
j_call: TRBJ2-7
cdr3_aa: CASSLGPTGRFNEQYF
cdr3_nt: TGTGCCAGCAGCTTAGGTCCGACAGGGCGCTTCAACGAGCAGTACTTC

d_call: NA
v_call: TRBV12-3/TRBV12-4
clone_size: NA
j_call: TRBJ1-1
cdr3_aa: CASSLKVYTEAFF
cdr3_nt: TGTGCCAGCAGTTTAAAAGTTTACACTGAAGCTTTCTTT

d_call: TRBD1
v_call: TRBV5-6
clone_size: NA
j_call: TRBJ2-1
cdr3_aa: CASSADRGPHSFF
cdr3_nt: TGTGCCAGCAGCGCCGACAGGGGGCCCCACTCGTTCTTC

d_call: TRBD2
v_call: TRBV6-2/TRBV6-3
clone_size: NA
j_call: TRBJ2-3
cdr3_aa: CASSYSVSGGTQYF
cdr3_nt: TGTGCCAGCAGTTACTCGGTCTCGGGAGGGACGCAGTATTTT